Included here is one T cell receptor beta chain sequence, with context. In the authors' methods: Cell counts per sample came from amplifying reference gene primers. Using immunoSEQ multiplex PCR, the repertoire was profiled, and TCRdb retains in-frame clones only, with some absent. The V and J calls and clone size come from that table; D and trimming were worked out from the DNA. This sample carries approximately 230,000 clones, around 88% of them seen once, and the ten largest clones take approximately 1.4%. This sample stems from a study of blood T cell repertoires in COVID-19. Study-wide context: Whether acute or convalescent, the COVID-19 samples came from the United States, Italy and Spain.

V shed 8 bases, J shed 4 bases, and the junction held 7 bases outside the gene matches. The germline CDR1 and CDR2 sequences are SQVTM and ANQGSEA. The CDR3 is 12 amino acids. V usage is TRBV29-1 and J usage is TRBJ2-5, with 7 nucleotides matching TRBD1. The TCR sequence derives from a man aged 80 or over with acute or convalescent COVID-19. Sequenced: peripheral blood. The CDR3 nucleotides read TGCAGCCTACGGACAGGCACAGAGACCCAGTACTTC. Protein: CSLRTGTETQYF. Combining the CDR3 with reference TRBV29-1 and TRBJ2-5 gives the whole variable domain SAVISQKPSRDICQRGTSLTIQCQVDSQVTMMFWYRQQPGQSLTLIATANQGSEATYESGFVIDKFPISRPNLTFSTLTVSNMSPEDSSIYLCSLRTGTETQYFGPGTRLLVL.